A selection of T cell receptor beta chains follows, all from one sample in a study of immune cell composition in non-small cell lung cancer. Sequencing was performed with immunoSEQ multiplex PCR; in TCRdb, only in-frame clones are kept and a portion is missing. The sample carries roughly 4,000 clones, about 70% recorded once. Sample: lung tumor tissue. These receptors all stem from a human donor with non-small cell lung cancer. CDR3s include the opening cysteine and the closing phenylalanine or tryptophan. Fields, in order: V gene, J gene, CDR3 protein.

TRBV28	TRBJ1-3	CASSRTGFSGNTIYF
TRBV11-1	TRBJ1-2	CASSFSGYNYGYTF
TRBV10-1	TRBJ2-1	CASRTNPGYNEQFF
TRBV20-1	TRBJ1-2	CSGVGEYGYTF
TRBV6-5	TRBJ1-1	CASSIGTTVNTEAFF
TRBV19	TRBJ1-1	CASSPTMNTEAFF
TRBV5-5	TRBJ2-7	CASSQVPSGGAEQYF
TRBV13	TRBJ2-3	CASSLERGGTDTQYF
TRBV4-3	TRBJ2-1	CASSQWGASYNEQFF
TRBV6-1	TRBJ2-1	CASRDTRVEQFF
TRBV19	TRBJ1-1	CASRRGLGTEAFF
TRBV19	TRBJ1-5	CASSKIGRTGGIGDQPQHF
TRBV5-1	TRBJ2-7	CASSLSGTGDEQYF
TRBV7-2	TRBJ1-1	CASSADRGVDTEAFF
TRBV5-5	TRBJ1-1	CASSLAGRTEAFF
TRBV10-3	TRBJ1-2	CAIKSDYGYTF
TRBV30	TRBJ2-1	CAWSVYPRQGPEQFF
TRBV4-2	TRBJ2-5	CASSQELAGVETQYF
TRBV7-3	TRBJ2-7	CASRRPGQGSYEQYF
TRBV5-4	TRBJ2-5	CASSRRDRASQETQYF
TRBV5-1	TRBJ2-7	CASSLHVARDSLYEQYF
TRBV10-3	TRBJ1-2	CAISDPGQGRNGYTF
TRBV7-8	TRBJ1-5	CASSYQGLENQPQHF
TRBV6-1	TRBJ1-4	CASIPGQFF
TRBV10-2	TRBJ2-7	CASRSGTNYEQYF
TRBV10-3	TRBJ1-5	CAISDARGENQPQHF
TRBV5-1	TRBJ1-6	CASSLSGVINSPLHF
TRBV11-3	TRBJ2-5	CASSGRVGETQYF
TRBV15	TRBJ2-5	CATSQRLAGGETQYF
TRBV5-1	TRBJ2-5	CASSFRDRVQETQYF
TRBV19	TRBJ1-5	CASSIDKGGDRGHQPQHF
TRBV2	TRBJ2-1	CASKRRIYNEQFF
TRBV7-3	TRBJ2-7	CASSREPTSDEQYF
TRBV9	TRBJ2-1	CASSFAGGAEQFF
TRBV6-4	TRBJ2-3	CASSDSGGADTQYF
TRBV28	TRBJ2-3	CASSIRTDTQYF
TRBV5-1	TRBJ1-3	CASSLGYSSSGNTIYF
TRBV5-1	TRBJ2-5	CASSLDGMQGQETQYF
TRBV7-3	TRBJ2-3	CASSLTFGPDTQYF
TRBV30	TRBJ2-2	CAWEGLAGGPRNTGELFF
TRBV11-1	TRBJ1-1	CASSLDREIRAFF
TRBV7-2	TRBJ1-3	CASSPTLGIGGSGNTIYF
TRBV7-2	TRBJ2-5	CASSPRRTELAQYF
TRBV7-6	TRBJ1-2	CASSLEQGTSKTF
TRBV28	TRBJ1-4	CASSYRGHGNEKLFF
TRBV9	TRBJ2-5	CASSRAARETQYF
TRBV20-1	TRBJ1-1	CSARWATEAFF
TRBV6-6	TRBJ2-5	CASSFQGMGETQYF